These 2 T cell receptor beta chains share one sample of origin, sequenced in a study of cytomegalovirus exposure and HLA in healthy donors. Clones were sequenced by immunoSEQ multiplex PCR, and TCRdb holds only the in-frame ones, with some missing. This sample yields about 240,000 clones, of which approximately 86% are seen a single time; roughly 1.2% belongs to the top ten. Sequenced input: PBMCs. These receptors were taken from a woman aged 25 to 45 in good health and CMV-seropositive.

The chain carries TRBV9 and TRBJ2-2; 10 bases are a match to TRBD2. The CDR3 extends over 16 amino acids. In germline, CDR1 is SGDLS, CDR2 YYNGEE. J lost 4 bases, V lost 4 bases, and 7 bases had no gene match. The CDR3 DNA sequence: TGTGCCAGCAGCTTTGGGACTAGCGCTTCCACCGGGGAGCTGTTTTTT. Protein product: CASSFGTSASTGELFF.

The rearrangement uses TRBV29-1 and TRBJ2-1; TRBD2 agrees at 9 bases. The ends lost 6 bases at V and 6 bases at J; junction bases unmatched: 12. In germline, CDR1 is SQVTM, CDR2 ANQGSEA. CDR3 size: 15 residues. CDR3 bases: TGCAGCGTCGACGCGGCGGGAGGGCTGAGCAATGAGCAGTTCTTC. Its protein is CSVDAAGGLSNEQFF.